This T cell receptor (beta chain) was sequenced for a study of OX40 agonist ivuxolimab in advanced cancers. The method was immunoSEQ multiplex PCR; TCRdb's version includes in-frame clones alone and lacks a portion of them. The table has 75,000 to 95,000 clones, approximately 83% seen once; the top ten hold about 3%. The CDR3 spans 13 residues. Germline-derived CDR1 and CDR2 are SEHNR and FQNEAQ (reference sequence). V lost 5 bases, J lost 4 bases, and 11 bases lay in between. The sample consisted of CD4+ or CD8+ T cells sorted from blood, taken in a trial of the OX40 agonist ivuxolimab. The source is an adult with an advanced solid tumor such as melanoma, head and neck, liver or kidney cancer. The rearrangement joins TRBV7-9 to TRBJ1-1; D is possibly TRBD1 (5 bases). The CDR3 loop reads CASSPKGPTEAFF. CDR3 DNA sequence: TGTGCCAGCAGCCCTAAGGGGCCCACTGAAGCTTTCTTT.